This TCR beta chain was identified during a study of blood T cell repertoires in COVID-19. Study at large: Material from acute and convalescent COVID-19 was sourced from the United States, Italy and Spain.

The CDR3 runs to 13 residues. Trimming cost V 4 bases and J 4 bases; bases outside gene matches: 3. In germline, CDR1 is SEHNR, CDR2 FQNEAQ (reference sequence). In the original workflow: Reference gene primer amplification in the assay estimated nucleated cell counts. Produced via immunoSEQ multiplex PCR; TCRdb's table is partial and in-frame only. V and J calls and clone size are as listed in that table; D and trimming were resolved from the DNA. The table has 150,000 to 250,000 clones, around 81% seen once. Categorization into cohorts depended on clinical history that participants reported. Cohort 3 recovered donors had two negative PCRs, clearance, or symptom resolution.

Material: PBMCs or T cells enriched from blood (not recorded which). The TCR sequence derives from a man aged 40-49 years who had recovered from COVID-19. V is TRBV7-9 and J is TRBJ1-2, with TRBD1 identical over 7 bases. The CDR3 region is CASSSRDSYGYTF. CDR3 DNA sequence: TGTGCCAGCAGCTCCCGGGACAGCTATGGCTACACCTTC.